Sequencing of this T cell receptor beta chain was carried out in a study of blood T cells in healthy people across ages. Next came a second PCR, run for about 7 to 12 cycles, which used a sample-barcoded 5' primer along with a J-beta primer mix. TCRdb passed the 5' RACE reads through MiXCR, listing each CDR3 protein once. The data show a few hundred thousand distinct CDR3 sequences, about a quarter seen once. Between the trimmed V and J ends, which lost 3 bases and 6 bases, there was a span of 11 bases. The length of the CDR3 is 13 residues. These data are also associated with another study on T cells of mothers and their children. As that study records: Donation was provided by three healthy Caucasian mothers along with their six children. With the M1S primer of the second PCR, sample barcodes and 2-4 random nucleotides were added.

The receptor was isolated from a boy aged 2 to 10 in good health. Sequenced sample: blood. The chain joins TRBV12-3 or TRBV12-4 to TRBJ1-2; TRBD1 is a possible D gene (6 bases). The CDR3 spells CASSFDRNNGYTF. CDR3 in DNA: TGTGCCAGCAGTTTCGACAGGAACAATGGCTACACCTTC.